This T cell receptor beta chain was recovered during a study of metastatic and nonmetastatic thyroid tumors. TCRdb recomputed clones from the PCR reads via MiXCR. The data hold around 30,000 clones, with approximately 17% observed a single time. This clone showed up many times. Ahead of thyroid surgery, no patient had received treatment of any kind. The sequence was collected from a female donor with papillary thyroid cancer or a benign thyroid nodule (not recorded which). Some clones in this sample may be carry-over from other donors' samples. Sequences were obtained from blood.

The CDR3 loop reads CASSLTGGPPLHF. The DNA of the CDR3 is TGCGCCAGCAGCTTAACGGGAGGGCCACCCCTCCACTTT. This rearrangement joins TRBV5-1 to TRBJ1-6, with D hard to call. The CDR3 consists of 13 residues. Trimming removed 2 bases at V and 11 bases at J, with 11 bases between. Germline lookup yields CDR1 SGHRS and CDR2 YFSETQ. The whole variable domain, filled in from reference TRBV5-1 and TRBJ1-6, reads KAGVTQTPRYLIKTRGQQVTLSCSPISGHRSVSWYQQTPGQGLQFLFEYFSETQRNKGNFPGRFSGRQFSNSRSEMNVSTLELGDSALYLCASSLTGGPPLHFGNGTRLTVT.